These 13 T cell receptor beta chains originate from one sample sequenced in a study of T-cell reconstitution after alpha-beta-depleted transplantation in children. The authors prepared the TCRbeta library with unique molecular identifiers. In TCRdb, the PCR reads were re-called with MiXCR into one record per CDR3 protein. The sample includes around 300,000 distinct CDR3 sequences, under 14% of them seen just once. This material consisted of peripheral blood, taken 180 days after TCRalphabeta/CD19-depleted stem cell transplant. These TCRs come from a male patient under 10 years old who had a stem cell transplant for chronic granulomatous disease, so the T cells may come from the graft donor.

This clonotype has a count of ten or more. The V and J genes are TRBV4-3 and TRBJ2-2, with unresolved D. With 4 bases removed from V and 7 bases from J, the gap between germline ends came to 7 bases. This CDR3 spans 12 amino acids. Germline V gene sequence: CDR1 LGHNA, CDR2 YSLEER. The CDR3 sequence: CASSPLYGELFF. The CDR3, as DNA: TGCGCCAGCAGCCCTTTATACGGGGAGCTGTTTTTT.

This clonotype was seen repeatedly, ten times or more. The CDR3 DNA reads as TGTGCCAGCAGCTTAATGGGGCCTCCTAGCGGGAGTTTAGGCAATGAGCAGTTCTTC. Protein sequence: CASSLMGPPSGSLGNEQFF. The J gene is TRBJ2-1, the V gene TRBV7-3; 10 bases fit TRBD2. The germline CDR1 and CDR2 sequences are SGHTA and FQGTGA. J was trimmed by 6 bases and V by 1 base; bases with no gene match: 15. The CDR3 has 19 amino acids.

This clonotype was observed at least ten times. The genes are TRBV7-8 and TRBJ1-5; weak D call: TRBD1 (5 bases). Trimming shortened V by 7 bases and J by 5 bases, and 18 bases separated the two germline ends. The CDR3 has 15 amino acids. Germline V CDR1 and CDR2: SGHVS, FQNEAQ. The CDR3 reads CASTQQAAGDQPQHF. CDR3 bases: TGTGCCAGCACGCAACAGGCCGCGGGAGATCAGCCCCAGCATTTT. Based on the CDR3 plus reference TRBV7-8 and TRBJ1-5, the full variable domain is GAGVSQSPRYKVAKRGQDVALRCDPISGHVSLFWYQQALGQGPEFLTYFQNEAQLDKSGLPSDRFFAERPEGSVSTLKIQRTQQEDSAVYLCASTQQAAGDQPQHFGDGTRLSIL.

Notes on this clonotype: A read error may explain this, as a much larger clone is one base away. The chain combines TRBV7-7 with TRBJ2-3, with a weak D call TRBD1 (5 bases). Germline CDR1 is SSHAT and CDR2 is FNYEAQ (reference sequence). The CDR3 contains 15 residues. The CDR3 bases are TGTGCTAGCAGCTTACCAGGACAAGTCACAGATACGCAGTATTTT. Its protein product is CASSLPGQVTDTQYF.

There are many counts of this clonotype. The junction departs from the called germline gene at one end, perhaps through a read error. The DNA of the CDR3 is TGCGCCAGCAGTTTGGGCGGGACCTCCTACGAGCAGTACTTC. Its translation: CASSLGGTSYEQYF. The genes are TRBV5-1 and TRBJ2-7, with D possibly TRBD2 on 6 matching bases. This CDR3 region has 14 residues. CDR1 and CDR2 (germline): SGHRS, YFSETQ.

This clonotype came up many times. The chain recombines TRBV29-1 with TRBJ1-1; TRBD1 matches at 8 bases. V was pared by 5 bases and J by 4 bases, with 6 bases of the junction left unmatched. This CDR3 is 13 amino acids long. Germline values: CDR1 SQVTM, CDR2 ANQGSEA. CDR3 loop: CSVTIDRGTEAFF. CDR3 bases: TGCAGCGTTACAATAGACAGGGGCACTGAAGCTTTCTTT.

The sample holds many counts of this clonotype. The CDR3 is CASSLAGGAVQYF. In nucleotides, the CDR3 is TGTGCCAGCAGCTTAGCCGGGGGGGCTGTGCAGTACTTC. The chain recombines TRBV7-2 with TRBJ2-7; 8 bases align to TRBD2. Germline V gives CDR1 SGHTA, CDR2 FQGNSA. V lost 0 bases, J lost 9 bases, and 4 bases stayed unmatched. The CDR3 consists of 13 residues.

On this clonotype itself: A much larger clone is a single base away; this may be a read error. The DNA is left out, because the CDR3 cannot be placed on it with certainty; the CDR3 is given as TCRdb lists it. The rearrangement links TRBV29-1 to TRBJ2-2; TRBD1, the D gene given by the table, was not confirmed from the DNA. The CDR3 has 13 amino acids, counting both end residues. Germline CDR1 is SQVTM and CDR2 is ANQGSEA. This chain's CDR3 is CSVAQGAAGELLF.

This clonotype was recorded many times. A junction boundary mismatches the germline segment, possibly from a read error. The chain links TRBV3-1 to TRBJ1-2, with D uncertain. The CDR3 extends over 9 amino acids. In germline, CDR1 is LGHDT, CDR2 YNNKEL (reference sequence). The CDR3 nucleotides are TGTGCCAGCAGCCAACCCCTCGCCTTC. Translating it yields CASSQPLAF. Variable domain in full (rest from reference TRBV3-1 and TRBJ1-2): DTAVSQTPKYLVTQMGNDKSIKCEQNLGHDTMYWYKQDSKKFLKIMFSYNNKELIINETVPNRFSPKSPDKAHLNLHINSLELGDSAVYFCASSQPLAFGSGTRLTVV.

Worth noting for this clonotype: One base away lies a much larger clone, so this may be a sequencing read error. The rearrangement joins TRBV5-1 to TRBJ2-7; TRBD1 might be the D (6 bases). Between the trimmed V and J ends, which lost 2 bases and 0 bases, there was a span of 18 bases. The CDR3 has 17 residues. Germline V CDR1 and CDR2: SGHRS, YFSETQ. The CDR3 loop is CASSFDQGLRGSYEQYF. CDR3 DNA sequence: TGCGCCAGCAGCTTCGATCAGGGGCTCAGGGGCTCCTACGAGCAGTACTTC.

This clonotype was detected many times. The chain joins TRBV28 to TRBJ2-3; D is tentatively TRBD1 or TRBD2 (5 bases each). The V gene lost 3 bases and the J gene lost 2 bases, with 9 bases spanning the gap. The germline CDR1 and CDR2 sequences are MDHEN and SYDVKM. This CDR3 spans 14 amino acids. In nucleotides, the CDR3 is TGTGCCAGCAGTTTTACGGGGACCACAGATACGCAGTATTTT. It specifies CASSFTGTTDTQYF.

Points on this clonotype: Just one base apart from a much larger clone, this may be a read error. The rearrangement uses TRBV20-1 and TRBJ1-5, with a tentative D call TRBD1 (6 bases). CDR1 and CDR2 from the germline V gene are DFQATT and SNEGSKA (reference sequence). CDR3 length equals 15 residues. The CDR3 nucleotides are TGCAGTGCTGGAGAGGGCAGGGGCTGGTATCAGCCCCAGCATTTT. This codes for CSAGEGRGWYQPQHF.

This clonotype was detected ten times or more. The gene calls are TRBV7-8 and TRBJ2-3; TRBD2 aligns across 10 bases. Germline V gives CDR1 SGHVS, CDR2 FQNEAQ. CDR3 size: 16 residues. V gave up 1 base and J gave up 4 bases; unmatched junction bases: 5. CDR3 sequence (DNA): TGTGCCAGCAGCTTAGAAGCGGGAGGGCCCCCAGATACGCAGTATTTT. Its translation: CASSLEAGGPPDTQYF.